This T cell receptor (beta chain) was obtained from a study of Ad26.COV2.S vaccination and SARS-CoV-2 variants. Overall study: Within the COV1001 Ad26.COV2.S trial arm, the donor was enrolled. Into the muscle, Ad26.COV2.S was dosed once or twice, 56 days apart.

The treatment is: around 19 received Ad26.COV2.S at low or high dose, single or two shots; 5 received placebo; per-sample allocation not given. Day 63 after the first injection of vaccine or placebo was the sampling time. Recruitment in Boston yielded a donor of adult age, 18-55 years. This CDR3 spans 15 amino acids. CDR1 is KGHSH, CDR2 LQKENI, per germline. The V gene end was trimmed by 4 bases and the J gene end by 0 bases; junction bases not matched to a gene: 2. Regarding the study as a whole: Relative to placebo recipients, vaccine recipients exhibited elevated spike-specific TCR breadth.

The table came from immunoSEQ multiplex PCR; TCRdb's copy has only in-frame clones and leaves some out. The sample includes around 270,000 clones, approximately 88% of them seen just once. This clone showed up just once. Its antigen is as yet unknown. This TCR was recovered from a person aged 18-65 years who received the Ad26.COV2.S COVID-19 vaccine or a placebo. Source: peripheral blood, taken in a trial of Ad26.COV2.S vaccine versus placebo. The chain combines TRBV18 with TRBJ1-5; 8 bases agree with TRBD1. DNA for the CDR3: TGTGCCAGCTCACTCGGACAGGGTAGCAATCAGCCCCAGCATTTT. Residues: CASSLGQGSNQPQHF.